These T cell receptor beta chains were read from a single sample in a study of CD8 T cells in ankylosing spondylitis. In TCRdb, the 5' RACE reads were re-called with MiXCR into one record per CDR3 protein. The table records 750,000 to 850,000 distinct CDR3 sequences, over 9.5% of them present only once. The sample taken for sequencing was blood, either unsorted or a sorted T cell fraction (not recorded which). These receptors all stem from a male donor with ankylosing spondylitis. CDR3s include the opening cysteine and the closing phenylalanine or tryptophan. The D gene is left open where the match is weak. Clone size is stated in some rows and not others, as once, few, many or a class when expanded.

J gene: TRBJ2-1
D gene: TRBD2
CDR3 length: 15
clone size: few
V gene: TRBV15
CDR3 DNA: TGTGCCACCAGCAGAGATGGGGCGGGGGGCAATGAGCAGTTCTTC
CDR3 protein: CATSRDGAGGNEQFF

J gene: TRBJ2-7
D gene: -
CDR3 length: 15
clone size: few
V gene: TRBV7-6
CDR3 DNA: TGTGCCAGCAGCTCCCAGGGGGGCAGGGGCCACGAGCAGTACTTC
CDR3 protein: CASSSQGGRGHEQYF

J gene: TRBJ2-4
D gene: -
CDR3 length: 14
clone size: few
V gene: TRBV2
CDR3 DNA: TGTGCCAGCAGTGAAGCACTGGGGGAAAACATTCAGTACTTC
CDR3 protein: CASSEALGENIQYF

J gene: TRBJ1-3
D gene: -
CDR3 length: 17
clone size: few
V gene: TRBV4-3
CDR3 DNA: TGCGCCAGCAGCCAAGCCTTGGGCCCAGGGGAGGGAAACACCATATATTTT
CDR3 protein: CASSQALGPGEGNTIYF

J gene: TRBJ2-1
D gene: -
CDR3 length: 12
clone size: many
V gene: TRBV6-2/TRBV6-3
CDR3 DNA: TGTGCCAGCAGCGCGGGGGCCAATGAGCAGTTCTTC
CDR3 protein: CASSAGANEQFF

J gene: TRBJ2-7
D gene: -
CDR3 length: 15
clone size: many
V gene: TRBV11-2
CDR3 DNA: TGTGCCAGCACCCCCCCCCCGGGCAGGGGCTACGAGCAGTACTTC
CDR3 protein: CASTPPPGRGYEQYF

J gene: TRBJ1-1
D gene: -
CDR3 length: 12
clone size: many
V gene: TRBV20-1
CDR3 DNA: TGCAGTGCCGGACGGCCGAACACTGAAGCTTTCTTT
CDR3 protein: CSAGRPNTEAFF

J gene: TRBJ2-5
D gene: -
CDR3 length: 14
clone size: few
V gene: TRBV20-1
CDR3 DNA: TGCAGTGCTAGTCCCCCTAAAACTCAAGAGACCCAGTACTTC
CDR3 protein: CSASPPKTQETQYF

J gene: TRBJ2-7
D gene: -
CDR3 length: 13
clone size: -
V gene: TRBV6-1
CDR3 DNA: TGTGCCAGCAGTGACAGGGGCTGGTACGAGCAGTACTTC
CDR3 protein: CASSDRGWYEQYF

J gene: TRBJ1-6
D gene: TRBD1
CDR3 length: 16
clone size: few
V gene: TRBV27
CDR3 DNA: TGTGCCAGCAGTTCTACAGGGGGCAGTTTTAATTCACCCCTCCACTTT
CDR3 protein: CASSSTGGSFNSPLHF

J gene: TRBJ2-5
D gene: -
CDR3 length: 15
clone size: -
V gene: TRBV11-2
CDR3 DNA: TGTGCCAGCAGCCCAGGACGCATTCCTCGAGAGACCCAGTACTTC
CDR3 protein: CASSPGRIPRETQYF

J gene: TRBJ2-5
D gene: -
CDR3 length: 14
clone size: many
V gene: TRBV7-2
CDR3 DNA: TGTGCCAGCAGCTTAACAGGGTGGTCAGAGACCCAGTACTTC
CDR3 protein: CASSLTGWSETQYF

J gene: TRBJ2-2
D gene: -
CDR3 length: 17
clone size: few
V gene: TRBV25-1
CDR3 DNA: TGTGCCAGCAGTGACCACAGGGGGAGGGCGAACACCGGGGAGCTGTTTTTT
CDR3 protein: CASSDHRGRANTGELFF

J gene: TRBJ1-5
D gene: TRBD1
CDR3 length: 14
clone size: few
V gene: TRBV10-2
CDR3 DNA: TGCGCCACCACCGGGACAGCGAGTGATCAGCCCCAGCATTTT
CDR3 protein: CATTGTASDQPQHF

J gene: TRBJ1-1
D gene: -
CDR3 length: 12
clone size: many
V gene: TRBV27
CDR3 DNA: TGTGCCAGCAGGACTGGGAACACTGAAGCTTTCTTT
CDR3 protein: CASRTGNTEAFF

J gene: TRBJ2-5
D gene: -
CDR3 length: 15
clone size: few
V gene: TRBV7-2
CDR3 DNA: TGTGCCAGCAGCTTAGCTAGGGGAACCCAAGAGACCCAGTACTTC
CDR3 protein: CASSLARGTQETQYF

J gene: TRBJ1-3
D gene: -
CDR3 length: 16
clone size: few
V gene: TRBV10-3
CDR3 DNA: TGTGCCATCAGTGACCTACAGGGCCGCTCTGGAAACACCATATATTTT
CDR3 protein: CAISDLQGRSGNTIYF

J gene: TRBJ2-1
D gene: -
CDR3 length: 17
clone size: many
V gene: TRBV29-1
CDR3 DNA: TGCAGCGTTGAAGATCGTCGCGGGACGAGCTCCTACAATGAGCAGTTCTTC
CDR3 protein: CSVEDRRGTSSYNEQFF

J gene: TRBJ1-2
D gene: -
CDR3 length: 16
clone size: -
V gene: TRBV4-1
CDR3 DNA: TGCGCCAGCAGCGGTCGCTTCCGGAAGCGGGACGATGGCTACACCTTC
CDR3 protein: CASSGRFRKRDDGYTF

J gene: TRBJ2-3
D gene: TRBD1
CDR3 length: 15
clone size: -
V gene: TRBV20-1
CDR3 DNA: TGCAGTGCTAGTCTTTACAGGGGGTCCTCAGATACGCAGTATTTT
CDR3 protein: CSASLYRGSSDTQYF

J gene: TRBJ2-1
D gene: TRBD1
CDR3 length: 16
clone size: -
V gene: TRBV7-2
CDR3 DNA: TGTGCCAGCAGCCCCAGACAGGGTAACTACTACAATGAGCAGTTCTTC
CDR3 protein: CASSPRQGNYYNEQFF

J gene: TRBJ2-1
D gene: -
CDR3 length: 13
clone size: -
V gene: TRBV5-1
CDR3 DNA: TGCGCCAGCAGCTGGGGGGGCGTAGGTGAGCAGTTCTTC
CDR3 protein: CASSWGGVGEQFF

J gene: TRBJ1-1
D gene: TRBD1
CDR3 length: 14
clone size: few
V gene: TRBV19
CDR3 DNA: TGTGCCAGTAGTATAAACAGGGGCGGCACTGAAGCTTTCTTT
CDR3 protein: CASSINRGGTEAFF

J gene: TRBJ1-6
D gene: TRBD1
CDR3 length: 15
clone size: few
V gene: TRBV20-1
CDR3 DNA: TGCAGTGCCCTCACAGGGGGCTCCAATAATTCACCCCTCCACTTT
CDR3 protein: CSALTGGSNNSPLHF

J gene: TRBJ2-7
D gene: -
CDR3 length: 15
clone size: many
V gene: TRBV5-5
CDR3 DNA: TGTGCCAGCAGCTTAAGGGGCTTAAGCTCCTACGAGCAGTACTTC
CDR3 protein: CASSLRGLSSYEQYF

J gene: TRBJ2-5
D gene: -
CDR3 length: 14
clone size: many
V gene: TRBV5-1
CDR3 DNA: TGCGCCAGCAGCTCCGAGCTACCCGGGGCGACCCAGTACTTC
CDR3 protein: CASSSELPGATQYF

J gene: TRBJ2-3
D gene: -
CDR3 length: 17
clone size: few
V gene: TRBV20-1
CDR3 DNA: TGCAGTGCTAGAGGGACTCCCCCCGTGGGGTATTCAGATACGCAGTATTTT
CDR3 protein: CSARGTPPVGYSDTQYF

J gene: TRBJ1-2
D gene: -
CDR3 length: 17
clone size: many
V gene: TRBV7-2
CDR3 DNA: TGTGCCAGCAGCTTACAAGGAGGCGCGGCTTCTTACTATGGCTACACCTTC
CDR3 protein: CASSLQGGAASYYGYTF

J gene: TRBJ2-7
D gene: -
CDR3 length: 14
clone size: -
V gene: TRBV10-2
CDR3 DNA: TGCGCCAGCGGCAAAAATAGGGGACTCTACGAGCAGTACTTC
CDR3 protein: CASGKNRGLYEQYF

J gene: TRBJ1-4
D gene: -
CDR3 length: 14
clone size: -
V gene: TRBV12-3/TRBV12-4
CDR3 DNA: TGTGCCAGCAGTTTGAAGCAGCGTAATGAAAAACTGTTTTTT
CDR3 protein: CASSLKQRNEKLFF

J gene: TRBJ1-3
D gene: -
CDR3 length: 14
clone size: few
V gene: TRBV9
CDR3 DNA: TGTGCCAGCAGCGCCTGGGGGGCTGGAAACACCATATATTTT
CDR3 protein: CASSAWGAGNTIYF

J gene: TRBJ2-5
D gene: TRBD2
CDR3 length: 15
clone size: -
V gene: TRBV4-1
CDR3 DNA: TGCGCCAGCAGCGGCGGGAGGGCCTATCCAGAGACCCAGTACTTC
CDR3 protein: CASSGGRAYPETQYF

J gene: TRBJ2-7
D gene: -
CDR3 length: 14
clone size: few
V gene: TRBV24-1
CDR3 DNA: TGTGCCACCAGTGATTTCTCGCGGGGAGGCGAGCAGTACTTC
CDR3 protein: CATSDFSRGGEQYF

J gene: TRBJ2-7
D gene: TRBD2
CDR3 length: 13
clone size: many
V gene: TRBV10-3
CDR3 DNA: TGTGCCATAGGACTAGCGGACTCCTACGAGCAGTACTTC
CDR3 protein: CAIGLADSYEQYF

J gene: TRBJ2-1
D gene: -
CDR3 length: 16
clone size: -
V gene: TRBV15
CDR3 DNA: TGTGCCACCAGCAGAGACCCCCTTAGGTTCAACAATGAGCAGTTCTTC
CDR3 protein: CATSRDPLRFNNEQFF

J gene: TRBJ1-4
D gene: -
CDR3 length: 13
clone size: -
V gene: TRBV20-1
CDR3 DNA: TGCAGTGCTCCCCGGGACAAAGATGAAAAACTGTTTTTT
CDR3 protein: CSAPRDKDEKLFF

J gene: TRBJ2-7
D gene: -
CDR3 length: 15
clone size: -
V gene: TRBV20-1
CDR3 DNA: TGCAGTGCTACGGGCAGGGGCGAAGTGTTCCAGGAGCAGTACTTC
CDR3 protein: CSATGRGEVFQEQYF

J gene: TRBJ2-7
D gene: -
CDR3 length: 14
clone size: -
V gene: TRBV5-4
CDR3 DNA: TGTGCCAGCAGCCCCTTTGGACGGTCTATGGAGCAGTACTTC
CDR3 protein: CASSPFGRSMEQYF

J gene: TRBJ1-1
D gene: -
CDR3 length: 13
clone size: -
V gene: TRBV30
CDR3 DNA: TGTGCCTGGAGGCCTTTAGGGCGCGGGGACGCTTTCTTT
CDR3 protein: CAWRPLGRGDAFF

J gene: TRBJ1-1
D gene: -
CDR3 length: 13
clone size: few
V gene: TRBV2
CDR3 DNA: TGTGCCAGCAGTGAAGGTGTGAACACTGAAGCTTTCTTT
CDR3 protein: CASSEGVNTEAFF

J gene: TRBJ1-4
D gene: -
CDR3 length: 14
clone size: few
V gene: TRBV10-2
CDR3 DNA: TGCGCCAGCCTATCGTTAGCAACTAATGAAAAACTGTTTTTT
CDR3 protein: CASLSLATNEKLFF

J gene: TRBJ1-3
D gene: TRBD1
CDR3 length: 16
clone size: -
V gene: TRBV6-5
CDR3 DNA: TGTGCCAGCAGTTACCCATCCGGACAGGGAATAAACACCATATATTTT
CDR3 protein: CASSYPSGQGINTIYF

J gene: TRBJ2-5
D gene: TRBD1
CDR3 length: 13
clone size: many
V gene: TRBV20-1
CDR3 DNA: TGCAGTGCAAAACGGGACAGGGGTGAGACCCAGTACTTC
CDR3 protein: CSAKRDRGETQYF

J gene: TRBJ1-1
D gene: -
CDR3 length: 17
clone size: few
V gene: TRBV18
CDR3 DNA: TGTGCCAGCTCACCACCGGTAATTGGGGGAACACACACTGAAGCTTTCTTT
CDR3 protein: CASSPPVIGGTHTEAFF

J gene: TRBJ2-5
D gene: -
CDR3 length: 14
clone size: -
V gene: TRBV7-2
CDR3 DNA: TGTGCCAGCAGCTTAGCCCCCCCGGTGGAGACCCAGTACTTC
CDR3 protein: CASSLAPPVETQYF

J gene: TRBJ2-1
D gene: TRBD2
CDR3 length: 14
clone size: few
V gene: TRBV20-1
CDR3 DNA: TGCAGTGCTTTGACTAGCGGGATCTACAATGAGCAGTTCTTC
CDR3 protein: CSALTSGIYNEQFF

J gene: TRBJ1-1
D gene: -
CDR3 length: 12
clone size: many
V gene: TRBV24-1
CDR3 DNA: TGTGCCAGTCAAGGGATGAACACTGAAGCTTTCTTT
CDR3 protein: CASQGMNTEAFF

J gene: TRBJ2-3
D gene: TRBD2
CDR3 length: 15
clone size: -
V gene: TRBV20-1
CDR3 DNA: TGCAGTGCTCCGGCGGCTAGCGGGATGTCAGATACGCAGTATTTT
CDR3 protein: CSAPAASGMSDTQYF

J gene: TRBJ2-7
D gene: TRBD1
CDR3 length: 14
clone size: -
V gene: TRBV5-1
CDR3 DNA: TGCGCCAGCAGCCCGTATACTACAGGGGCCGAGCAGTACTTC
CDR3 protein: CASSPYTTGAEQYF

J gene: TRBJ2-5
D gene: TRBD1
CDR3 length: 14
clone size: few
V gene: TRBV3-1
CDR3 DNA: TGTGCCAGCAGCCAAGTGGGACAGAAAGAGACCCAGTACTTC
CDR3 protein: CASSQVGQKETQYF

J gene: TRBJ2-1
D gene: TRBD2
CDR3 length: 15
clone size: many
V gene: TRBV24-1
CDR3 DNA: TGTGCCACCAGTGATTGGACTAGCGGAGGGGGCGGTCAGTTCTTC
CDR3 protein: CATSDWTSGGGGQFF

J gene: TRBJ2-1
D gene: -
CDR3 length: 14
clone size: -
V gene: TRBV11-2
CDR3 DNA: TGTGCCAGCAGCTTTAACTACAGGGACAATGAGCAGTTCTTC
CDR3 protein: CASSFNYRDNEQFF

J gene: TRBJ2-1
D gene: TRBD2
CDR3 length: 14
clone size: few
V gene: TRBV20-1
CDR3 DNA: TGCAGTGCCGGACTAGCGCGAGGGTTACATGAGCAGTTCTTC
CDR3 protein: CSAGLARGLHEQFF

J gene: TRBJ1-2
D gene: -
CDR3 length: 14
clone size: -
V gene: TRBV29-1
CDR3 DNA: TGCAGCGTTGCTCGGCAGACAGTAGGGTATGGCTACACCTTC
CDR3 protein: CSVARQTVGYGYTF

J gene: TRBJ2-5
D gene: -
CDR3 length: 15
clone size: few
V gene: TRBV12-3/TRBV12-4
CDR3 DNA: TGTGCCAGCAGTCCCAACGGTGGGGATCAAGAGACCCAGTACTTC
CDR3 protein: CASSPNGGDQETQYF

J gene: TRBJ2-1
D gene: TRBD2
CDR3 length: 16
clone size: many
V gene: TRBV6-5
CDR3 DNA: TGTGCCAGCAGTTATCGAGCGGGAGGGGTCAGCCATGAGCAGTTCTTC
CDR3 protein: CASSYRAGGVSHEQFF

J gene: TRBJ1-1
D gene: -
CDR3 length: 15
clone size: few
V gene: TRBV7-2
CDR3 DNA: TGTGCCAGCAGCCTCACAGGGTTTTGGGACACTGAAGCTTTCTTT
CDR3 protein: CASSLTGFWDTEAFF

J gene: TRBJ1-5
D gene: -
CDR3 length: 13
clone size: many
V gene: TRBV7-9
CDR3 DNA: TGTGCCAGCAGCCCCTTCCCGAATCAGCCCCAGCATTTT
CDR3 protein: CASSPFPNQPQHF

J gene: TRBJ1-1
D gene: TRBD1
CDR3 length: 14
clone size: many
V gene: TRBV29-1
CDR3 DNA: TGCAGCGTTTCGCACAGGGGGGAGAACACTGAAGCTTTCTTT
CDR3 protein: CSVSHRGENTEAFF

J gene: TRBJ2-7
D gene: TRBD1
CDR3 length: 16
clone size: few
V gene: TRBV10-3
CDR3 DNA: TGTGCCATCAGTGCCGGACAGGGCCTGAGCTCCTACGAGCAGTACTTC
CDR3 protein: CAISAGQGLSSYEQYF